The rows below give T cell receptor beta chains drawn from one sample of a study of T cell repertoires in cytomegalovirus infection. No antigen is known for these receptors. MiXCR, run by TCRdb on the reads, gives a single entry per CDR3 protein. The data hold hundreds of thousands of distinct CDR3 sequences, with about 42% observed a single time. The material sequenced was cultured PBMCs, taken from culture after CMV antigen stimulation. The receptors stem from a human donor in good health (CMV status not recorded). Some clones in this sample may be carry-over from other donors' samples. The CDR3 runs from the conserved cysteine through the conserved F or W. D genes are given only for firm matches. Clone sizes are given selectively: once, few, many, or a class where the clone is expanded.

size: NA
D: NA
V: TRBV7-2
J: TRBJ1-4
DNA: TGTGCCAGCAGCTTCTTTGGGGTTGAAAAACTGTTTTTT
CDR3: CASSFFGVEKLFF

size: many
D: NA
V: TRBV7-2
J: TRBJ2-5
DNA: TGTGCCAGCAGCTCCCCCTTGGGTGTGGCAGAGACCCAGTACTTC
CDR3: CASSSPLGVAETQYF

size: NA
D: TRBD1
V: TRBV11-2
J: TRBJ1-2
DNA: TGTGCCAGCAACCGAGCCCCGGACAGGGATTATGGCTACACCTTC
CDR3: CASNRAPDRDYGYTF

size: NA
D: NA
V: TRBV7-8
J: TRBJ2-2
DNA: TGTGCCAGCAGCTTGAGGGTCCCCGGGGAGCTGTTTTTT
CDR3: CASSLRVPGELFF

size: few
D: TRBD2
V: TRBV7-6
J: TRBJ2-2
DNA: TGTGCCAGCAGCTTAAGGCTAGCGGGAGTCGGGGAGCTGTTTTTT
CDR3: CASSLRLAGVGELFF

size: few
D: TRBD1
V: TRBV6-1
J: TRBJ2-7
DNA: TGTGCCAGCAGTTATGACAGGGGCTCCTACGAGCAGTACTTC
CDR3: CASSYDRGSYEQYF

size: NA
D: TRBD1
V: TRBV7-2
J: TRBJ2-3
DNA: TGTGCCAGCAGCACAGGAGGGACAGGGATGGCAGATACGCAGTATTTT
CDR3: CASSTGGTGMADTQYF

size: NA
D: TRBD1
V: TRBV19
J: TRBJ1-5
DNA: TGTGCCAGTAGTACCGGGGACAGGTGGGCGAGCAATCAGCCCCAGCATTTT
CDR3: CASSTGDRWASNQPQHF

size: few
D: NA
V: TRBV7-8
J: TRBJ1-1
DNA: TGTGCCAGCAGCTCTACAACCCGGGCCACTGAAGCTTTCTTT
CDR3: CASSSTTRATEAFF

size: many
D: NA
V: TRBV7-2
J: TRBJ2-7
DNA: TGTGCCAGCAGCTTTTCGGGCAGGGGCTACGAGCAGTACTTC
CDR3: CASSFSGRGYEQYF

size: few
D: NA
V: TRBV7-2
J: TRBJ2-1
DNA: TGTGCCAGCAGCTTCCGCGCGTTTAATGAGCAGTTCTTC
CDR3: CASSFRAFNEQFF

size: NA
D: NA
V: TRBV7-2
J: TRBJ1-3
DNA: TGTGCCAGCAGCCACGGGGCCTCTGGAAACACCATATATTTT
CDR3: CASSHGASGNTIYF

size: NA
D: NA
V: TRBV27
J: TRBJ2-3
DNA: TGTGCCAGCGGGAGAGCGGTCACAGATACGCAGTATTTT
CDR3: CASGRAVTDTQYF

size: few
D: NA
V: TRBV7-2
J: TRBJ2-7
DNA: TGTGCCAGCAGTCTCACGGGGTCTTTTAACGAGCAGTACTTC
CDR3: CASSLTGSFNEQYF

size: few
D: TRBD1
V: TRBV11-2
J: TRBJ1-1
DNA: TGTGCCAGCAGCTCGTCTCCGGGACAGGGGGACACTGAAGCTTTCTTT
CDR3: CASSSSPGQGDTEAFF

size: many
D: TRBD2
V: TRBV5-6
J: TRBJ2-1
DNA: TGTGCCAGCAGCAATTGGACTAGCGGGAGCTCTTACAATGAGCAGTTCTTC
CDR3: CASSNWTSGSSYNEQFF

size: NA
D: NA
V: TRBV10-3
J: TRBJ1-3
DNA: TGTGCCACCCAGGAATCCGGAAACACCATATATTTT
CDR3: CATQESGNTIYF

size: many
D: NA
V: TRBV7-2
J: TRBJ1-2
DNA: TGTGCCAGCAGCTTGGGTTCGGGGTTAAGCTATGGCTACACCTTC
CDR3: CASSLGSGLSYGYTF

size: NA
D: NA
V: TRBV2
J: TRBJ2-7
DNA: TGTGCCAGCACCCGAGACCGGGACCAACTCCTTTACGAGCAGTACTTC
CDR3: CASTRDRDQLLYEQYF

size: NA
D: NA
V: TRBV7-3
J: TRBJ2-5
DNA: TGTGCCAGCAGCTTCCCCCCGTCGGAGACCCAGTACTTC
CDR3: CASSFPPSETQYF

size: NA
D: NA
V: TRBV2
J: TRBJ2-1
DNA: TGTGCCAGCACAGTAGTCTCCTACAATGAGCAGTTCTTC
CDR3: CASTVVSYNEQFF

size: few
D: TRBD2
V: TRBV6-6
J: TRBJ2-6
DNA: TGTGCCAGCAGTTACTCGCGCGGGGGTAAATTTGGGGCCAACGTCCTGACTTTC
CDR3: CASSYSRGGKFGANVLTF

size: NA
D: NA
V: TRBV18
J: TRBJ2-5
DNA: TGTGCCAGCTCACCAGGCCGCGACCAAGAGACCCAGTACTTC
CDR3: CASSPGRDQETQYF

size: NA
D: NA
V: TRBV7-9
J: TRBJ2-1
DNA: TGTGCCAGCAGCTCAGAGCGCTACCGGGGGAATGAGCAGTTCTTC
CDR3: CASSSERYRGNEQFF

size: few
D: NA
V: TRBV6-1
J: TRBJ2-2
DNA: TGTGCCAGCAGTGTAGGCACAGTTACGGAGCTGTTTTTT
CDR3: CASSVGTVTELFF

size: NA
D: NA
V: TRBV7-4
J: TRBJ1-1
DNA: TGTGCCAGGCCGACAAAGCGGGGGGCCGGTACTGAAGCTTTCTTT
CDR3: CARPTKRGAGTEAFF

size: few
D: TRBD1
V: TRBV12-3/TRBV12-4
J: TRBJ2-7
DNA: TGTGCCAGCAGTTTTGGGCAGGGGGTCGAGCAGTACTTC
CDR3: CASSFGQGVEQYF

size: NA
D: NA
V: TRBV2
J: TRBJ2-5
DNA: TGTGCCAGCAGTTGGGCCGGGGGCCTCCAAGAGACCCAGTACTTC
CDR3: CASSWAGGLQETQYF

size: NA
D: NA
V: TRBV20-1
J: TRBJ1-1
DNA: TGCAGTGCTAGAGATTACAGCATGAACACTGAAGCTTTCTTT
CDR3: CSARDYSMNTEAFF

size: NA
D: NA
V: TRBV6-6
J: TRBJ1-5
DNA: TGTGCCAGCAGTCCGCCGGGCCCAGGCAATCAGCCCCAGCATTTT
CDR3: CASSPPGPGNQPQHF

size: NA
D: TRBD2
V: TRBV11-2
J: TRBJ2-7
DNA: TGTGCCAGCAGCTTTCCCGGGACTAGTCGGGCTTACGAGCAGTACTTC
CDR3: CASSFPGTSRAYEQYF

size: NA
D: TRBD2
V: TRBV7-4
J: TRBJ2-2
DNA: TGTGCCAGCACCATAAATCCGGGGACTAGCGGGAGCAGCACCGGGGAGCTGTTTTTT
CDR3: CASTINPGTSGSSTGELFF

size: many
D: TRBD1
V: TRBV28
J: TRBJ2-7
DNA: TGTGCCAGCAGTCCGGGACAGTCCTACGAGCAGTACTTC
CDR3: CASSPGQSYEQYF

size: many
D: TRBD2
V: TRBV7-2
J: TRBJ2-7
DNA: TGTGCCAGCAGCTTGACGGGAGGAGGGTACGAGCAGTACTTC
CDR3: CASSLTGGGYEQYF

size: NA
D: TRBD2
V: TRBV6-2/TRBV6-3
J: TRBJ2-7
DNA: TGTGCCAGCAGACGACTAGCGGGAGCTGCCGAGCAGTACTTC
CDR3: CASRRLAGAAEQYF

size: NA
D: TRBD2
V: TRBV5-4
J: TRBJ2-7
DNA: TGTGCCAGCAGCTGGGCCCCGGCTAGCGGGACCTACGAGCAGTACTTC
CDR3: CASSWAPASGTYEQYF

size: NA
D: NA
V: TRBV7-2
J: TRBJ1-2
DNA: TGTGCCAGCAGCTTAGGGCAGGACTATGGCTACACCTTC
CDR3: CASSLGQDYGYTF

size: few
D: NA
V: TRBV7-2
J: TRBJ2-3
DNA: TGTGCCAGCAGCTTTTGGGCGGGGCAGGAGGTTGCGCAGTATTTT
CDR3: CASSFWAGQEVAQYF

size: NA
D: NA
V: TRBV4-1
J: TRBJ2-3
DNA: TGCGCCAGCAGCCAAGGTCTGACCGACACAGATACGCAGTATTTT
CDR3: CASSQGLTDTDTQYF

size: NA
D: TRBD2
V: TRBV4-2
J: TRBJ2-3
DNA: TGTGCCAGCAGCCCGCCCGTGGGTAGCGGGGCGACCGTTAGCACAGATACGCAGTATTTT
CDR3: CASSPPVGSGATVSTDTQYF

size: NA
D: TRBD1
V: TRBV11-2
J: TRBJ1-2
DNA: TGTGCCAGCAGCTTAGGCGGTGGACAGGGCAACGGCTACACCTTC
CDR3: CASSLGGGQGNGYTF

size: many
D: NA
V: TRBV7-8
J: TRBJ2-1
DNA: TGTGCCAGCAGACCCCCTAGCGTCATGGGGTGGTCCGACAATGAGCAGTTCTTC
CDR3: CASRPPSVMGWSDNEQFF

size: NA
D: NA
V: TRBV7-9
J: TRBJ1-2
DNA: TGTGCCAGCAGTTCGGTGGCAGCTTATGTCCGGGGTGGCTACACCTTC
CDR3: CASSSVAAYVRGGYTF

size: NA
D: NA
V: TRBV11-2
J: TRBJ2-3
DNA: TGTGCCAGCAGTTGGGGGGATATCACAGATACGCAGTATTTT
CDR3: CASSWGDITDTQYF

size: few
D: NA
V: TRBV15
J: TRBJ1-3
DNA: TGTGCCACCAGCAGAGATTTGAAGAGCTCTGGAAACACCATATATTTT
CDR3: CATSRDLKSSGNTIYF

size: once
D: NA
V: TRBV12-3/TRBV12-4
J: TRBJ2-7
DNA: TGTGCCAGCAGTTGGATTAGGGCGAGGGAGCAGTACTTC
CDR3: CASSWIRAREQYF

size: few
D: NA
V: TRBV7-2
J: TRBJ2-3
DNA: TGTGCCAGCAGCCTACGCGAGAGGGCGCAGTATTTT
CDR3: CASSLRERAQYF

size: NA
D: NA
V: TRBV7-6
J: TRBJ2-4
DNA: TGTGCCAGCAGCCCTAGAGTGGGTAGCAGCAAAAACATTCAGTACTTC
CDR3: CASSPRVGSSKNIQYF

size: NA
D: NA
V: TRBV7-2
J: TRBJ1-6
DNA: TGTGCCAGCAGCTTACGGCCGAGCTCCTATAATTCACCCCTCCACTTT
CDR3: CASSLRPSSYNSPLHF